The rows below give T cell receptor beta chains drawn from one sample of a study of T-cell memory formation after mild COVID-19. TCRdb fed the 5' RACE reads into MiXCR, producing one record per CDR3 protein. This sample has about 82,000 distinct CDR3 sequences, with about 15% found just once. The sample taken for sequencing was PBMCs or a T cell subset sorted from them (not recorded which). All receptors derive from a man in his late teens or twenties who had mild COVID-19 (a few samples of this study predate the infection). Cell type and time point are not known. CDR3s include the opening cysteine and the closing phenylalanine or tryptophan. The D gene is left open where the match is weak. Clone size is given for some rows only: seen once, a few or many times, or a class if the clone is expanded.

TRBJ2-2 | TRBV13 | - | few | CASSGPGGGTGELFF | TGTGCCAGCAGCGGCCCCGGAGGGGGAACCGGGGAGCTGTTTTTT
TRBJ2-7 | TRBV6-2/TRBV6-3 | - | - | CASTTDRNTRYEQYF | TGTGCCAGCACCACAGACAGAAACACCCGCTACGAGCAGTACTTC
TRBJ2-3 | TRBV11-3 | - | - | CASSREVGDTQYF | TGTGCCAGCAGCCGTGAAGTGGGGGATACGCAGTATTTT
TRBJ1-5 | TRBV24-1 | - | - | CATSELNQPQHF | TGTGCCACCAGTGAACTCAATCAGCCCCAGCATTTT
TRBJ1-5 | TRBV15 | - | - | CATSRDFPGYSNQPQHF | TGTGCCACCAGCAGAGATTTCCCAGGGTACAGCAATCAGCCCCAGCATTTT
TRBJ2-3 | TRBV12-3/TRBV12-4 | TRBD2 | - | CASSTTSPSTDTQYF | TGTGCCAGCAGTACGACTAGCCCTAGCACAGATACGCAGTATTTT
TRBJ2-1 | TRBV11-2 | - | many | CASSLEATSYNEQFF | TGTGCCAGCAGCTTAGAGGCAACCTCCTACAATGAGCAGTTCTTC
TRBJ2-5 | TRBV6-5 | TRBD2 | many | CASSYGGTSGDQETQYF | TGTGCCAGCAGTTACGGCGGGACTAGCGGGGACCAAGAGACCCAGTACTTC
TRBJ2-3 | TRBV7-2 | - | - | CASSLSRGRTDTQYF | TGTGCCAGCAGCTTATCCCGCGGACGCACAGATACGCAGTATTTT
TRBJ2-2 | TRBV12-3/TRBV12-4 | - | many | CASSPGVTGELFF | TGTGCCAGCAGTCCAGGAGTGACCGGGGAGCTGTTTTTT
TRBJ2-3 | TRBV11-2 | - | - | CASSQGVRRDTQYF | TGTGCCAGCAGCCAAGGGGTACGCAGAGATACGCAGTATTTT
TRBJ2-5 | TRBV7-8 | - | many | CASSWGAGRQETQYF | TGTGCCAGCAGCTGGGGGGCGGGGCGCCAAGAGACCCAGTACTTC
TRBJ1-1 | TRBV5-4 | - | - | CASSQGWGGTEAFF | TGTGCCAGCAGCCAGGGTTGGGGGGGCACTGAAGCTTTCTTT
TRBJ2-3 | TRBV11-2 | - | few | CASSSDANTQYF | TGTGCCAGCAGCTCAGACGCAAATACGCAGTATTTT
TRBJ2-6 | TRBV15 | - | few | CATGQGGSFSGANVLTF | TGTGCCACCGGTCAGGGGGGAAGTTTCTCTGGGGCCAACGTCCTGACTTTC
TRBJ2-7 | TRBV6-5 | - | - | CASSYSVFSHEQYF | TGTGCCAGCAGTTACTCCGTTTTTAGCCACGAGCAGTACTTC
TRBJ2-1 | TRBV5-8 | TRBD2 | few | CASSTGTSGPRASYNEQFF | TGTGCCAGCAGCACCGGGACTAGCGGGCCTCGGGCTTCATACAATGAGCAGTTCTTC
TRBJ2-7 | TRBV19 | - | - | CASRSGHSGGYEQYF | TGTGCCAGTAGGTCGGGACATTCGGGCGGATACGAGCAGTACTTC
TRBJ1-6 | TRBV27 | - | few | CASAMTVYNSPLHF | TGTGCCAGCGCAATGACTGTCTATAATTCACCCCTCCACTTT
TRBJ2-1 | TRBV6-2/TRBV6-3 | - | - | CASSYSSVEQFF | TGTGCCAGCAGTTACTCCAGTGTTGAGCAGTTCTTC
TRBJ1-1 | TRBV7-8 | - | once | CASRDERENTEAFF | TGTGCCAGCAGGGACGAGAGGGAGAACACTGAAGCTTTCTTT
TRBJ2-3 | TRBV7-6 | - | - | CASSLPPTDTQYF | TGTGCCAGCAGCCTCCCCCCCACAGATACGCAGTATTTT
TRBJ1-1 | TRBV4-3 | - | few | CASTQTGLNTEAFF | TGCGCCAGCACCCAGACAGGACTGAACACTGAAGCTTTCTTT
TRBJ1-6 | TRBV5-1 | - | few | CASSLALQGNSPLHF | TGCGCCAGCAGCTTGGCCTTACAGGGAAATTCACCCCTCCACTTT
TRBJ2-7 | TRBV5-8 | TRBD1 | few | CASSPRDRAAYEQYF | TGTGCCAGCTCCCCCCGGGACAGGGCAGCCTACGAGCAGTACTTC
TRBJ1-1 | TRBV28 | - | - | CASRISGKGEAFF | TGTGCCAGCAGAATTTCAGGGAAAGGTGAAGCTTTCTTT
TRBJ2-7 | TRBV4-3 | - | - | CASSQYWARGGSYEQYF | TGCGCCAGCAGCCAATATTGGGCCAGGGGGGGCTCCTACGAGCAGTACTTC
TRBJ2-7 | TRBV11-2 | - | - | CASSPSGVYEQYF | TGTGCCAGCAGCCCATCCGGGGTCTACGAGCAGTACTTC
TRBJ2-3 | TRBV5-6 | - | - | CASSLASSTDTQYF | TGTGCCAGCAGCTTGGCCTCTAGCACAGATACGCAGTATTTT
TRBJ1-1 | TRBV20-1 | - | few | CSARNGYEAFF | TGCAGTGCTAGGAACGGTTATGAAGCTTTCTTT
TRBJ1-5 | TRBV7-8 | - | - | CASSPLTDSNQPQHF | TGTGCCAGCAGCCCATTGACAGATAGCAATCAGCCCCAGCATTTT
TRBJ2-4 | TRBV7-3 | - | - | CASSLLGGAKNIQYF | TGTGCCAGCAGCTTGCTAGGAGGGGCCAAAAACATTCAGTACTTC
TRBJ2-1 | TRBV2 | TRBD1 | - | CASYGGRGRYNEQFF | TGTGCCAGCTACGGGGGCAGGGGGCGCTACAATGAGCAGTTCTTC
TRBJ2-1 | TRBV23-1 | TRBD1 | - | CASSHPTGSNEQFF | TGCGCCAGCAGTCACCCGACAGGGTCCAATGAGCAGTTCTTC
TRBJ1-2 | TRBV6-2/TRBV6-3 | - | few | CASSQDGTTGFYGYTF | TGTGCCAGCAGCCAAGACGGGACAACGGGCTTCTATGGCTACACCTTC
TRBJ2-3 | TRBV9 | - | many | CASSPGWTMGADTQYF | TGTGCCAGCAGCCCCGGATGGACGATGGGGGCAGATACGCAGTATTTT
TRBJ2-7 | TRBV11-2 | - | few | CASSLGPNEAYEQYF | TGTGCCAGCAGCTTAGGCCCGAACGAAGCCTACGAGCAGTACTTC
TRBJ1-5 | TRBV27 | - | - | CASSLTGSQPQHF | TGTGCCAGCAGTTTAACAGGATCTCAGCCCCAGCATTTT
TRBJ2-5 | TRBV20-1 | TRBD1 | - | CSARGTVQETQYF | TGCAGTGCTCGAGGGACAGTCCAAGAGACCCAGTACTTC
TRBJ1-1 | TRBV7-3 | - | - | CASSEYTGMNTEAFF | TGTGCCAGCAGCGAATACACAGGGATGAACACTGAAGCTTTCTTT
TRBJ2-3 | TRBV5-6 | TRBD2 | - | CASSEPGGGTDTQYF | TGTGCCAGCAGTGAACCTGGCGGGGGGACAGATACGCAGTATTTT
TRBJ1-6 | TRBV28 | TRBD1 | - | CASSLTGTNSPLHF | TGTGCCAGCAGTTTGACAGGGACAAATTCACCCCTCCACTTT
TRBJ2-7 | TRBV21-1 | - | few | CASSKEAPDRVHEQYF | TGTGCCAGCAGCAAAGAGGCTCCAGACAGGGTCCACGAGCAGTACTTC
TRBJ1-5 | TRBV7-8 | TRBD1 | - | CASSSRQGQNGQPQHF | TGTGCCAGCAGCTCACGACAGGGGCAAAATGGTCAGCCCCAGCATTTT
TRBJ1-1 | TRBV4-1 | TRBD1 | few | CASSQAGGFTEAFF | TGCGCCAGCAGCCAAGCAGGGGGCTTCACTGAAGCTTTCTTT
TRBJ2-4 | TRBV9 | TRBD2 | few | CASSSGGGALNIQYF | TGTGCCAGCAGCTCAGGCGGGGGGGCCTTGAACATTCAGTACTTC
TRBJ1-2 | TRBV6-5 | - | - | CASSYGRTGNYGYTF | TGTGCCAGCAGTTATGGTCGTACAGGAAACTATGGCTACACCTTC
TRBJ2-7 | TRBV9 | TRBD2 | few | CASSLSGGRGYEQYF | TGTGCCAGCAGCCTGAGCGGGGGCCGGGGGTACGAGCAGTACTTC
TRBJ2-3 | TRBV7-8 | - | - | CASSLAIGEWTDTQYF | TGTGCCAGCAGCTTAGCTATAGGGGAGTGGACAGATACGCAGTATTTT
TRBJ2-1 | TRBV19 | - | few | CASTMTPSNEQFF | TGTGCCAGTACCATGACACCTTCCAATGAGCAGTTCTTC
TRBJ2-7 | TRBV2 | TRBD1 | few | CASGGQGASYEQYF | TGTGCCAGCGGGGGGCAGGGGGCCTCCTACGAGCAGTACTTC
TRBJ2-3 | TRBV29-1 | - | - | CSVNSVGVTDTQYF | TGCAGCGTTAACAGCGTCGGGGTCACAGATACGCAGTATTTT
TRBJ2-2 | TRBV29-1 | - | - | CSVKQGTGELFF | TGCAGCGTCAAACAGGGCACCGGGGAGCTGTTTTTT
TRBJ2-5 | TRBV7-9 | TRBD1 | - | CASSPTPTGPVETQYF | TGTGCCAGCAGCCCGACACCGACAGGGCCCGTGGAGACCCAGTACTTC